The 5 T cell receptor beta chains in this list originate from one sample, sequenced in a study of T cells after somatic rescue of genetic block. Repertoires were generated with immunoSEQ multiplex PCR, while TCRdb's copy carries only in-frame clones and drops some. The repertoire consists of 13,000 to 15,000 clones, with approximately 72% occurring once and the leading ten covering 12% to 15%. The source material was peripheral blood mononuclear cells (PBMCs). Receptors originate from a boy under 18.

The chain couples TRBV10-3 to TRBJ2-3; possible D gene TRBD1, 6 bases. Germline loops: CDR1 ENHRY, CDR2 SYGVKD. Trimming removed 3 bases at V and 2 bases at J, with 9 bases between. This CDR3 has 14 residues. Here the CDR3 DNA reads TGTGCCATCAGTGAACAGGGTGTCACAGATACGCAGTATTTT. It is translated as CAISEQGVTDTQYF.

The chain couples TRBV7-9 to TRBJ2-7; the match to TRBD1 covers 8 bases. Germline V gives CDR1 SEHNR, CDR2 FQNEAQ (reference sequence). V shed 1 base, J shed 3 bases, and the junction held 5 bases outside the gene matches. This CDR3 has 15 residues. The CDR3 region is CASSLGGGQGYEQYF. The CDR3 nucleotides are TGTGCCAGCAGCTTAGGAGGTGGACAGGGCTACGAGCAGTACTTC.

The V call is TRBV11-2, the J call TRBJ1-4, with D unresolved. Looked up from germline, CDR1 is SGHAT and CDR2 is FQNNGV. The CDR3 length is 11 residues. V lost 3 bases and J 8 bases, leaving 4 bases between the germline ends. The chain's CDR3 is CASSLGEKLFF. CDR3 bases: TGTGCCAGCAGCTTGGGGGAAAAACTGTTTTTT.

By share, this clone ranks as medium-sized. The rearrangement uses TRBV29-1 and TRBJ2-7; D not resolved. The germline V and J ends were trimmed by 4 bases and 3 bases, with 16 bases remaining between them. The CDR3 consists of 14 residues. Per germline, CDR1 SQVTM and CDR2 ANQGSEA. The CDR3 sequence: CSVVLTLGDYEQYF. CDR3 nucleotide sequence: TGCAGCGTTGTCCTCACTCTCGGAGACTACGAGCAGTACTTC.

The CDR3 bases are TGTGCCAGCAGCCCGACAGGGGGAAGTGAAAAACTGTTTTTT. It is translated as CASSPTGGSEKLFF. The chain links TRBV11-2 to TRBJ1-4, with 9 bases that match TRBD1. The CDR3 sequence is 14 residues long. Germline values: CDR1 SGHAT, CDR2 FQNNGV. Unmatched junction bases numbered 5, after V lost 5 bases and J lost 7 bases.